The clone carrying this T cell receptor (beta chain) was seen a single time. Its target is unknown. This entry comes from a study of T cell responses to AZD1222 COVID-19 vaccine. Findings of the study overall: Donor demographics were predominantly white British with a female majority; clonal diversity may be underestimated. Scientists sampled the repertoires only once the peak T cell response had passed. Baseline antibody screening turned up just 6 or 7 seropositive AZD1222 recipients. Nearly half of the spike-specific TCRs reportedly recognize variant regions that carry no mutations.

The method was immunoSEQ multiplex PCR; TCRdb's version includes in-frame clones alone and lacks a portion of them. The sample lists about 150,000 clones; about nine tenths were seen once. The sequenced sample was peripheral blood, obtained on day 0 of AZD1222 vaccination. The TCR originated in an adult in good health.

In DNA form, the CDR3 reads TGTGCCAGCTCACAATCGGTAGACAGGGTGAACACTGAAGCTTTCTTT. Translated: CASSQSVDRVNTEAFF. The chain joins TRBV18 to TRBJ1-1, with 7 bases that match TRBD1. V lost 4 bases, J lost 0 bases, and 8 bases stayed unmatched. This CDR3 comprises 16 residues. CDR1 is KGHSH and CDR2 is LQKENI in the germline V gene.